Following are 5 T cell receptor beta chains from one sample sequenced in a study of cytomegalovirus exposure and HLA in healthy donors. The primer mix had 60 Vbeta and 13 Jbeta primers. Profiled with immunoSEQ multiplex PCR; TCRdb holds only in-frame clones, not every one. The profile shows around 140,000 clones, about 77% of them singletons. Sequences were obtained from PBMCs. The receptors were gathered from a woman aged 40 to 50 in good health and CMV-seronegative.

The V call is TRBV5-4, the J call TRBJ2-3; tentative D call: TRBD2 (7 bases). The CDR3 is 14 amino acids. The V end was cut by 5 bases, the J end by 4 bases, with 14 bases between. Looked up from germline, CDR1 is SGHNT and CDR2 is YYREEE (reference sequence). As DNA, the CDR3 is TGTGCCAGCAGGCAAGGGGGGGCCGCAGATACGCAGTATTTT. This codes for CASRQGGAADTQYF.

This rearrangement joins TRBV6-5 to TRBJ2-7; TRBD2 matches at 14 bases. CDR3 length: 15 amino acids. V shed 2 bases, J shed 3 bases, and the junction held 0 bases outside the gene matches. The V gene's germline CDR1 is MNHEY and CDR2 SVGAGI. The CDR3 DNA is TGTGCCAGCAGTTACGGGACTAGCGGGAGCTACGAGCAGTACTTC. This gives the protein CASSYGTSGSYEQYF.

The chain links TRBV4-1 to TRBJ1-2; TRBD1 agrees at 9 bases. The trim removed 0 bases at V and 4 bases at J, leaving 3 bases unmatched. The CDR3 is 15 amino acids. Per the germline V gene, CDR1 is MGHRA and CDR2 is YSYEKL. Here the CDR3 DNA reads TGCGCCAGCAGCCAAGAAGACAGGGGGGCCTATGGCTACACCTTC. This gives the protein CASSQEDRGAYGYTF.

The CDR3 coding sequence is TGTGCCAGCAGGAGACAGGACGACTATGGCTACACCTTC. Protein: CASRRQDDYGYTF. The chain combines TRBV2 with TRBJ1-2, with D maybe TRBD1 (6 bases). Germline V gene lookup returns CDR1 SNHLY and CDR2 FYNNEI. Trimming left V 6 bases short and J 3 bases short, with 11 bases between. There are 13 residues in the CDR3.

The genes are TRBV11-2 and TRBJ1-6; no firm D call. The V gene lost 0 bases and the J gene lost 7 bases, with 10 bases spanning the gap. The V gene's germline CDR1 is SGHAT and CDR2 FQNNGV. The CDR3 has 15 amino acids. The CDR3 region is CASSLEPGSNSPLHF. For the CDR3, the DNA is TGTGCCAGCAGCTTAGAGCCGGGATCAAATTCACCCCTCCACTTT.